What follows are 5 T cell receptor beta chains derived from one specimen sequenced in a study of cytomegalovirus exposure and HLA in healthy donors. The PCR had 60 Vbeta and 13 Jbeta primers. Some clones are missing from TCRdb's copy, which holds only in-frame ones; the method was immunoSEQ multiplex PCR. The sample shows more than 100,000 clones, approximately 87% of them seen only once. Input material: PBMCs. These receptors were taken from a woman in her thirties in good health and CMV-seronegative.

This sequence joins TRBV5-8 and TRBJ1-5; no clear D gene. The V and J ends lost 0 bases and 3 bases respectively, with 10 bases between them. The germline gives CDR1 SGHTS, CDR2 YDEGEE. There are 15 residues in the CDR3. The CDR3 reads CASSLGWATNQPQHF. CDR3 sequence (DNA): TGTGCCAGCAGCTTGGGATGGGCCACCAATCAGCCCCAGCATTTT.

V is TRBV4-3 and J is TRBJ2-7; 8 bases are shared with TRBD2. The trim removed 0 bases at V and 7 bases at J, leaving 11 bases unmatched. The germline V gene has CDR1 LGHNA and CDR2 YSLEER. The CDR3 totals 16 residues. The CDR3 DNA is TGCGCCAGCAGCCAAGATCGAGCGGGGGCACTGGGGGAGCAGTACTTC. Protein sequence: CASSQDRAGALGEQYF.

The gene calls are TRBV7-9 and TRBJ1-3, with D possibly matching TRBD1 (6 bases). The V gene lost 5 bases and the J gene lost 8 bases, with 16 bases spanning the gap. CDR1 SEHNR and CDR2 FQNEAQ come from the germline V gene (reference sequence). The CDR3 is made up of 14 amino acids. The DNA for the CDR3 is TGTGCCAGCAGCAAAAAGAGGAAGGGGGACACCATATATTTT. As protein: CASSKKRKGDTIYF.

The rearrangement links TRBV2 to TRBJ2-5; TRBD2 aligns across 8 bases. This CDR3 is built from 15 residues. Trimming took 1 base from V and 1 from J; bases not matched to a gene: 2. The germline CDR1 and CDR2 sequences are SNHLY and FYNNEI. Here the CDR3 reads CASSEVSGAQETQYF. The CDR3, as DNA: TGTGCCAGCAGTGAAGTTAGCGGGGCCCAAGAGACCCAGTACTTC. The variable domain in full, with the rest retrieved from reference TRBV2 and TRBJ2-5, is EPEVTQTPSHQVTQMGQEVILRCVPISNHLYFYWYRQILGQKVEFLVSFYNNEISEKSEIFDDQFSVERPDGSNFTLKIRSTKLEDSAMYFCASSEVSGAQETQYFGPGTRLLVL.

The chain links TRBV29-1 to TRBJ2-1; the match to TRBD2 covers 12 bases. Germline assignment: CDR1 SQVTM and CDR2 ANQGSEA. V lost 7 bases, J lost 5 bases, and 9 bases stayed unmatched. This CDR3 contains 15 residues. CDR3 region: CSGSPSGGANNEQFF. The CDR3 bases are TGCAGCGGCTCCCCTAGCGGGGGGGCTAACAATGAGCAGTTCTTC.